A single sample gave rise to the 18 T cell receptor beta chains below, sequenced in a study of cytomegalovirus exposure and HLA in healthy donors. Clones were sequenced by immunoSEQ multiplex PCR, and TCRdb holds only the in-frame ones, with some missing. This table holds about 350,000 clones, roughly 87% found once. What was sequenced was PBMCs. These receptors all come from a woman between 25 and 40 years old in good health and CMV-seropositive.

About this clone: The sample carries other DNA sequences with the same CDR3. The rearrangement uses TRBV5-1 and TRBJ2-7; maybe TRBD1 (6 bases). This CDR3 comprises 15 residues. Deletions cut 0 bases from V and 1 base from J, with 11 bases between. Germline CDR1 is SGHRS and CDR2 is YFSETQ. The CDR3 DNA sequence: TGCGCCAGCAGCTTGGAAGCAGGGGTTTCCTACGAGCAGTACTTC. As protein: CASSLEAGVSYEQYF.

CDR3 sequence: CASSLVQGRNTEAFF. The DNA of the CDR3 is TGTGCCAGCAGCTTAGTCCAGGGAAGGAACACTGAAGCTTTCTTT. The chain is built from TRBV7-9 and TRBJ1-1; the D gene is possibly TRBD1 (5 bases). Trimming took off 1 base at V and 1 base at J, with 10 bases between the two ends. Germline CDR1 and CDR2: SEHNR and FQNEAQ (reference sequence). CDR3 length: 15 amino acids. Full variable domain (remainder filled in from reference TRBV7-9 and TRBJ1-1): DTGVSQNPRHKITKRGQNVTFRCDPISEHNRLYWYRQTLGQGPEFLTYFQNEAQLEKSRLLSDRFSAERPKGSFSTLEIQRTEQGDSAMYLCASSLVQGRNTEAFFGQGTRLTVV.

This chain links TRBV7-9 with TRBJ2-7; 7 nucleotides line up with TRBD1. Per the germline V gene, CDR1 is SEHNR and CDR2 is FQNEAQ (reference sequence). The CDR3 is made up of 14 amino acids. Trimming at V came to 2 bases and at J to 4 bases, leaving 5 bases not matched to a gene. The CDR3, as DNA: TGTGCCAGCAGCTTATTGGACAGGACGTACGAGCAGTACTTC. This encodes CASSLLDRTYEQYF.

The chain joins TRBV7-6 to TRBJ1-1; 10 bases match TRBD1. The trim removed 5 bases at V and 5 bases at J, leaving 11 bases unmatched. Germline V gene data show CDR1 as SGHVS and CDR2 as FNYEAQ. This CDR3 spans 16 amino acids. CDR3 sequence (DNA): TGTGCCAGCAGCCTGACAGGGGGCGAATTGTATACTGAAGCTTTCTTT. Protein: CASSLTGGELYTEAFF.

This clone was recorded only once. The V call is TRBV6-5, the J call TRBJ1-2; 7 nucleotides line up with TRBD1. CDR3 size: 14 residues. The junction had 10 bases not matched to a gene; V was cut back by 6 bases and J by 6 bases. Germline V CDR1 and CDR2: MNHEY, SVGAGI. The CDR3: CASSPGRGRDGYTF. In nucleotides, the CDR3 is TGTGCCAGCAGCCCGGGGAGGGGGCGGGATGGCTACACCTTC.

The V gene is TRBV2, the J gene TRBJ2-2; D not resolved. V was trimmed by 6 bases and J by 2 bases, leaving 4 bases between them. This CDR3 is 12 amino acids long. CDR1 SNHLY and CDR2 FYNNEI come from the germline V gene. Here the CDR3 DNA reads TGTGCCAGCAGGGGTAACACCGGGGAGCTGTTTTTT. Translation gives CASRGNTGELFF.

The CDR3 reads CAWSPGPTLLSNQPQHF. The CDR3 coding sequence is TGTGCCTGGAGTCCGGGTCCTACCCTATTGAGCAATCAGCCCCAGCATTTT. The chain joins TRBV30 to TRBJ1-5; D unclear. The V gene's germline CDR1 is GTSNPN and CDR2 SVGIG (reference sequence). The CDR3 runs to 17 residues. V shed 2 bases and J shed 1 base, with 18 bases lying between them.

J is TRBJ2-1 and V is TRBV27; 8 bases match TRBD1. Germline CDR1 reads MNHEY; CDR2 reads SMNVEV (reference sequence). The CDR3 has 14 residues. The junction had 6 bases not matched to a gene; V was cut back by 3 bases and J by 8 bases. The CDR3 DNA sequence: TGTGCCAGCAGTTTCAGGGGGCGCGGGGATGAGCAGTTCTTC. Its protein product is CASSFRGRGDEQFF.

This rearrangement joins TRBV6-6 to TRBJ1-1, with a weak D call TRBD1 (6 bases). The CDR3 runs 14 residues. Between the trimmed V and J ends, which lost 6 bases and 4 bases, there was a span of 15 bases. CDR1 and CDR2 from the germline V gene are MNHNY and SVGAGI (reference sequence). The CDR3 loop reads CASRSHRVITEAFF. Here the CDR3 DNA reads TGTGCCAGCAGATCGCACAGGGTTATCACTGAAGCTTTCTTT.

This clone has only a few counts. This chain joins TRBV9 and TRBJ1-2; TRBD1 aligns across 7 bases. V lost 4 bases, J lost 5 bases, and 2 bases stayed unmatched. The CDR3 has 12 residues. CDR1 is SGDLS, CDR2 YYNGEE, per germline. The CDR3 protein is CASSSTGYGYTF. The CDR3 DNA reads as TGTGCCAGCAGCTCGACAGGGTATGGCTACACCTTC.

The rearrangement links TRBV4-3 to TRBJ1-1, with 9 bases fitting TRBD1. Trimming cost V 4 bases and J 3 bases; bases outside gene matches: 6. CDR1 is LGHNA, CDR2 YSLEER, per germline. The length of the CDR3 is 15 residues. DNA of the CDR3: TGCGCCAGCAGCCGACTACAGGGGGCGGACACTGAAGCTTTCTTT. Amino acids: CASSRLQGADTEAFF.

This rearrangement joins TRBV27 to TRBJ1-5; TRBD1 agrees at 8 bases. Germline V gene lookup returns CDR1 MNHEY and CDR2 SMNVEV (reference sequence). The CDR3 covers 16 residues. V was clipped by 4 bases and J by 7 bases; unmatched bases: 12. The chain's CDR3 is CASSSLDRGPRQPQHF. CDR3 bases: TGTGCCAGCAGTTCCCTCGACAGGGGACCCAGACAGCCCCAGCATTTT.

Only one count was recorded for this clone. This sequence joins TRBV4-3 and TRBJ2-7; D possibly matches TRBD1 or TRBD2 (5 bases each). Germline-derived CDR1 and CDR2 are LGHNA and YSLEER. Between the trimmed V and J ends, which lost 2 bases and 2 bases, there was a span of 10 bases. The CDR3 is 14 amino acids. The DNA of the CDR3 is TGCGCCAGCAGCCAACAAGGGGACGCCTACGAGCAGTACTTC. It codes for CASSQQGDAYEQYF.

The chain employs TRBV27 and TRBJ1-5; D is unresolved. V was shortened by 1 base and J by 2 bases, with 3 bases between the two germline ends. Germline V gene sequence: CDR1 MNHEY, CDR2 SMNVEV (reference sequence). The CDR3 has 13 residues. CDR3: CASSLFGNQPQHF. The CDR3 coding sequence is TGTGCCAGCAGTTTATTCGGCAATCAGCCCCAGCATTTT.

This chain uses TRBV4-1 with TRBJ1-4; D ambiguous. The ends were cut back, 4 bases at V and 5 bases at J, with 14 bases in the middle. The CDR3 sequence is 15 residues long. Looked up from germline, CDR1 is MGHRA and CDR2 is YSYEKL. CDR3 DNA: TGCGCCAGCAGCCGACTGCAGACCTCAAATGAAAAACTGTTTTTT. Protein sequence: CASSRLQTSNEKLFF.

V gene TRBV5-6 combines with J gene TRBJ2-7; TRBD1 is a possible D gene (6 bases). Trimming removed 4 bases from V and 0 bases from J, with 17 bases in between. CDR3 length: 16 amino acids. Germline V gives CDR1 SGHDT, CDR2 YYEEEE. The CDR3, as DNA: TGTGCCAGCAGCCAGAGAATTGGGACATTCTCCTACGAGCAGTACTTC. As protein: CASSQRIGTFSYEQYF.

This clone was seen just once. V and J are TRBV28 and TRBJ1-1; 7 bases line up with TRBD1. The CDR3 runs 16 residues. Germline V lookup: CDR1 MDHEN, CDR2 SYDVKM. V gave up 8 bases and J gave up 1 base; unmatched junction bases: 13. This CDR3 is CASGRQGIGQNTEAFF. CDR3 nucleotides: TGTGCCAGCGGAAGACAGGGAATCGGACAGAACACTGAAGCTTTCTTT.

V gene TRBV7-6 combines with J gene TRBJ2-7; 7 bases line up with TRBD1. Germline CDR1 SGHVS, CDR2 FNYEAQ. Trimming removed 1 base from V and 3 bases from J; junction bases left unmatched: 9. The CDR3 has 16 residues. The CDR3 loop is CASSLGAGTAFYEQYF. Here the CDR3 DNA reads TGTGCCAGCAGCTTAGGGGCCGGGACAGCGTTCTACGAGCAGTACTTC.